A selection of T cell receptor beta chains follows, all from one sample in a study of blood T cells in healthy people across ages. One entry per CDR3 protein, called by TCRdb with MiXCR from the 5' RACE reads. The sample yields fewer than 900,000 distinct CDR3 sequences, over 45% seen once. Material: blood. These receptors all come from an older woman in good health. Each CDR3 is given with its conserved first and last residue. The D gene is left open where the match is weak. Size is omitted from some rows. Given values are once, few, many or a class for expanded clones.

cdr3_aa	cdr3_nt	d_call	clone_size	v_call	j_call
CASSPFSGGMNTEAFF	TGTGCCAGCAGCCCTTTTTCAGGTGGTATGAACACTGAAGCTTTCTTT	-	few	TRBV3-1	TRBJ1-1
CASSYSDRRDGYTF	TGTGCCAGCAGTTACTCGGACAGAAGAGATGGCTACACCTTC	-	-	TRBV6-5	TRBJ1-2
CASRPTGGSTGELFF	TGTGCCAGCAGACCCACAGGGGGCTCCACCGGGGAGCTGTTTTTT	TRBD1	few	TRBV7-2	TRBJ2-2
CASSFIGRETQYF	TGTGCCAGCAGTTTTATTGGGAGAGAGACCCAGTACTTC	-	-	TRBV12-3/TRBV12-4	TRBJ2-5
CASSLLGAAQYF	TGTGCCAGCAGTTTACTAGGAGCAGCGCAGTATTTT	-	-	TRBV12-3/TRBV12-4	TRBJ2-3
CSASDTLAGAYEQYF	TGCAGTGCTAGTGACACACTAGCGGGAGCCTACGAGCAGTACTTC	TRBD2	once	TRBV20-1	TRBJ2-7
CSAPRRLSYEQYF	TGCAGTGCCCCCAGGAGACTCTCCTACGAGCAGTACTTC	-	once	TRBV20-1	TRBJ2-7
CASSFWDKSYEQYF	TGTGCCAGCAGTTTCTGGGACAAATCCTACGAGCAGTACTTC	-	-	TRBV27	TRBJ2-7
CASSFPGSKTSDAFF	TGTGCCAGCAGTTTCCCGGGCAGCAAGACGAGTGATGCTTTCTTT	-	-	TRBV28	TRBJ1-1
CASSSSPYNSPLHF	TGTGCCAGCAGTTCATCCCCCTATAATTCACCCCTCCACTTT	-	-	TRBV27	TRBJ1-6